What follows are 19 T cell receptor beta chains derived from one specimen sequenced in a study of beta chain features in type 1 diabetes. Every isolated RNA sample was fully reverse transcribed, so sequencing captured expressed TCRB transcripts. Sequencing used immunoSEQ multiplex PCR; TCRdb keeps in-frame clones, though not all of them. The sample contains around 690,000 clones, roughly 12% of which appear only once. Their antigens are not known. Overall study findings and caveats: TCRB CDR3s were moderately but significantly shorter in Type 1 diabetes patients in all four CD4+ subsets.

The sequenced sample consisted of naive CD4+ T cells from blood. These receptors all stem from a young man with type 1 diabetes.

The table lists this clone with a few counts. This CDR3 reads CASSVGASGNTGELFF. The CDR3 DNA is TGTGCCAGCAGCGTAGGAGCTAGCGGGAACACCGGGGAGCTGTTTTTT. This chain links TRBV9 with TRBJ2-2; 7 bases line up with TRBD2. CDR1 is SGDLS and CDR2 is YYNGEE in the germline V gene. V dropped 0 bases and J dropped 1; count of bases not matched to a gene: 3. This CDR3 is built from 16 residues.

J is TRBJ2-3 and V is TRBV19; D call uncertain. Germline values: CDR1 LNHDA, CDR2 SQIVND (reference sequence). The CDR3 covers 11 residues. V shed 7 bases and J shed 5 bases, with 7 bases lying between them. This CDR3 is CASKEEDTQYF. The CDR3 DNA reads as TGTGCCAGTAAGGAAGAAGATACGCAGTATTTT.

This clone came up a few times. This chain joins TRBV7-2 and TRBJ2-1, with D perhaps TRBD1 (6 bases). This CDR3 is 15 amino acids long. Germline lookup yields CDR1 SGHTA and CDR2 FQGNSA. Trimming cost V 4 bases and J 1 base, with 11 bases left between them. The CDR3, as DNA: TGTGCCAGCAGCTCAGAGGGGGTTTCCTACAATGAGCAGTTCTTC. It is translated as CASSSEGVSYNEQFF. The full variable domain, in which reference TRBV7-2 and TRBJ2-1 provide the parts outside the CDR3, is GAGVSQSPSNKVTEKGKDVELRCDPISGHTALYWYRQSLGQGLEFLIYFQGNSAPDKSGLPSDRFSAERTGGSVSTLTIQRTQQEDSAVYLCASSSEGVSYNEQFFGPGTRLTVL.

V is TRBV5-1 and J is TRBJ2-3, with a weak D call TRBD1 (6 bases). CDR1 is SGHRS, CDR2 YFSETQ, per germline. Trimming cost V 4 bases and J 0 bases, with 15 bases left between them. This CDR3 is built from 16 residues. CDR3 protein: CASSQGILTSTDTQYF. The CDR3 DNA reads as TGCGCCAGCAGCCAGGGGATACTAACTAGCACAGATACGCAGTATTTT. The full variable domain, rest sourced from reference TRBV5-1 and TRBJ2-3, is KAGVTQTPRYLIKTRGQQVTLSCSPISGHRSVSWYQQTPGQGLQFLFEYFSETQRNKGNFPGRFSGRQFSNSRSEMNVSTLELGDSALYLCASSQGILTSTDTQYFGPGTRLTVL.

CDR3 sequence: CAWSPQGMSNQPQHF. CDR3 DNA: TGTGCCTGGAGTCCACAGGGGATGAGCAATCAGCCCCAGCATTTT. This rearrangement joins TRBV30 to TRBJ1-5; 7 bases line up with TRBD1. Germline-derived CDR1 and CDR2 are GTSNPN and SVGIG (reference sequence). This CDR3 contains 15 residues. With 2 bases clipped from V and 1 base from J, the junction kept 5 bases outside the gene matches.

This clone was seen only a few times. The chain recombines TRBV30 with TRBJ1-5; D not certain. Germline CDR1 and CDR2: GTSNPN and SVGIG (reference sequence). V was cut by 0 bases and J by 1 base, with 10 bases left in between. The CDR3 length is 15 residues. DNA for the CDR3: TGTGCCTGGAGTGTAAACAGTAGGAGCAATCAGCCCCAGCATTTT. Protein sequence: CAWSVNSRSNQPQHF.

CDR3 amino acids: CSVARDFQLETQYF. The DNA of the CDR3 is TGCAGCGTTGCTCGGGACTTTCAATTAGAGACCCAGTACTTC. The rearrangement links TRBV29-1 to TRBJ2-5, with D perhaps matching TRBD2 (6 bases). Germline CDR1 reads SQVTM; CDR2 reads ANQGSEA. Trimming removed 4 bases from V and 4 bases from J, with 16 bases in between. The CDR3 contains 14 residues.

The chain couples TRBV29-1 to TRBJ2-1, with D possibly being TRBD2 (6 bases). Germline V gene lookup returns CDR1 SQVTM and CDR2 ANQGSEA. V lost 0 bases to trimming and J lost 7 bases, with 22 bases between them. This CDR3 is 17 amino acids long. Here the CDR3 DNA reads TGCAGCGTTGAAGATTTTCGCTCACTAGCTGCGAGAAATGAGCAGTTCTTC. Translated: CSVEDFRSLAARNEQFF.

The chain recombines TRBV29-1 with TRBJ1-1, with D unresolved. The length of the CDR3 is 12 residues. Germline V CDR1 and CDR2: SQVTM, ANQGSEA. Trimming shortened V by 7 bases and J by 0 bases, and 9 bases separated the two germline ends. The CDR3 protein is CSAGRVNTEAFF. CDR3 in DNA: TGCAGCGCCGGGAGGGTGAACACTGAAGCTTTCTTT.

The chain recombines TRBV7-3 with TRBJ2-5; 9 bases are a match to TRBD1. Looked up from germline, CDR1 is SGHTA and CDR2 is FQGTGA. This CDR3 is 14 amino acids long. J lost 7 bases, V lost 5 bases, and 8 bases had no gene match. For the CDR3, the DNA is TGTGCCAGCAGCACCGGGACAGGGAGGGCGACCCAGTACTTC. This codes for CASSTGTGRATQYF. The full variable domain, rest sourced from reference TRBV7-3 and TRBJ2-5, is GAGVSQTPSNKVTEKGKYVELRCDPISGHTALYWYRQSLGQGPEFLIYFQGTGAADDSGLPNDRFFAVRPEGSVSTLKIQRTERGDSAVYLCASSTGTGRATQYFGPGTRLLVL.

This clone turned up a few times. The chain employs TRBV7-2 and TRBJ1-3; no clear D gene. The V gene lost 1 base and the J gene lost 4 bases, with 5 bases spanning the gap. The length of the CDR3 is 13 residues. Per the germline V gene, CDR1 is SGHTA and CDR2 is FQGNSA. CDR3 nucleotide sequence: TGTGCCAGCAGCTTAGAGCCCGGAAACACCATATATTTT. Translated: CASSLEPGNTIYF.

CDR3 loop: CASSRGGSNNSPLHF. The CDR3 region has the DNA TGTGCCAGCTCGAGGGGAGGGAGTAATAATTCACCCCTCCACTTT. The chain couples TRBV6-6 to TRBJ1-6, with D possibly being TRBD1 (5 bases). The CDR3 extends over 15 amino acids. Germline lookup yields CDR1 MNHNY and CDR2 SVGAGI (reference sequence). Trimming removed 8 bases at V and 5 bases at J, with 16 bases between.

This clone was detected only once. The chain has TRBV28 and TRBJ1-2; weak D call: TRBD1 (5 bases). Germline-derived CDR1 and CDR2 are MDHEN and SYDVKM. CDR3 length equals 15 residues. V lost 4 bases and J lost 8, with 20 bases in between. CDR3 residues: CASSSHETGLRGYTF. CDR3 nucleotides: TGTGCCAGCAGTTCCCATGAAACGGGACTGAGAGGCTACACCTTC.

This clone was seen a single time. V gene TRBV6-5 combines with J gene TRBJ1-3; no definite D call. The CDR3 contains 15 residues. V was cut by 6 bases and J by 0 bases, with 12 bases left in between. Germline CDR1 is MNHEY and CDR2 is SVGAGI. CDR3 nucleotides: TGTGCCAGCAGCCCCGGGAGCAGCTCTGGAAACACCATATATTTT. Protein: CASSPGSSSGNTIYF.

This clone has more than one count but fewer than ten. The chain links TRBV5-6 to TRBJ1-5; D is ambiguous. Germline lookup yields CDR1 SGHDT and CDR2 YYEEEE. This CDR3 region has 17 residues. Trimming took off 0 bases at V and 0 bases at J, with 13 bases between the two ends. CDR3 DNA: TGTGCCAGCAGCTTGGCCGCCAGCAAAAATAGCAATCAGCCCCAGCATTTT. Its protein product is CASSLAASKNSNQPQHF.

This clone was detected a few times. This chain links TRBV7-9 with TRBJ2-3; tentative D call: TRBD2 (5 bases). V gave up 4 bases and J gave up 4 bases, with 15 bases separating them. The CDR3 is 15 amino acids. Germline loops: CDR1 SEHNR, CDR2 FQNEAQ (reference sequence). The CDR3 spells CASSSSVGEADTQYF. The CDR3 nucleotides are TGTGCCAGCAGCTCCAGTGTCGGGGAAGCAGATACGCAGTATTTT.

The chain combines TRBV4-2 with TRBJ2-7; D gene uncertain. V was pared by 3 bases and J by 1 base, with 13 bases between. Germline CDR1 LGHNA, CDR2 YNFKEQ. This CDR3 contains 15 residues. The CDR3 sequence is CASSQTPQTSYEQYF. In DNA form, the CDR3 reads TGTGCCAGCAGCCAGACTCCCCAAACGTCCTACGAGCAGTACTTC.

The chain couples TRBV11-2 to TRBJ1-5; no firm D call. CDR3 length equals 15 residues. Germline CDR1 is SGHAT and CDR2 is FQNNGV. Trimming removed 5 bases at V and 0 bases at J, with 11 bases between. The CDR3 sequence is CASSANEGSNQPQHF. CDR3 DNA: TGTGCCAGCAGCGCCAATGAGGGTAGCAATCAGCCCCAGCATTTT. Together with reference TRBV11-2 and TRBJ1-5, the CDR3 gives the full variable domain: EAGVAQSPRYKIIEKRQSVAFWCNPISGHATLYWYQQILGQGPKLLIQFQNNGVVDDSQLPKDRFSAERLKGVDSTLKIQPAKLEDSAVYLCASSANEGSNQPQHFGDGTRLSIL.

V and J are TRBV5-6 and TRBJ1-5; D may be TRBD1 (6 bases). CDR3 length equals 17 residues. Deletions cut 0 bases from V and 0 bases from J, with 13 bases between. Germline CDR1 and CDR2: SGHDT and YYEEEE. DNA of the CDR3: TGTGCCAGCAGCTTGGCCGCAGGGGTCTATAGCAATCAGCCCCAGCATTTT. It encodes CASSLAAGVYSNQPQHF.